This T cell receptor (beta chain) was captured by sequencing in a study of CD8+CD57+ T cells in acquired aplastic anemia. About the research overall: The sorted CD4+ and CD8+ cells yielded an average around 3.2 ug of DNA.

The TCR beta profiling, which covered VDJ combination and CDR3 sequence, was carried out using genomic DNA as the template. TCRdb fed the reads into MiXCR, producing one record per CDR3 protein. Counted here are some 82,000 distinct CDR3 sequences, approximately 46% occurring once; the ten biggest clones make up about 68%. V dropped 4 bases and J dropped 3 bases, with 17 bases sitting between them. This CDR3 has 15 amino acids. The germline V gene encodes CDR1 SGDLS and CDR2 YYNGEE. Regarding the study as a whole: The CD8+ Simpson's diversity of patients and controls was not significantly different. Some 31 sequences, all CD8+ CDR3, were shared between patients and controls.

Only a few counts were recorded for this clonotype. Antigen specificity is unknown. The V gene is TRBV9, the J gene TRBJ2-7; possibly TRBD2 for D (5 bases). The specimen was sorted CD4+, CD8+, or CD8+CD57+ T cells (not recorded which) from PBMCs. The receptor comes from a human donor in good health, serving as a control. The CDR3 sequence: CASSSHGELNYEQYF. In nucleotides, the CDR3 is TGTGCCAGCAGCTCCCACGGGGAACTGAACTACGAGCAGTACTTC.